The 6 T cell receptor beta chains below all came from one sample that was sequenced in a study of molecular identifiers for immune sequencing clone quantification. TCRdb re-analysed the PCR reads in MiXCR, keeping a single row per CDR3 protein. The sample holds about 300,000 distinct CDR3 sequences; about a fifth are singletons and the top ten take 0.7% to 0.9%. The sequenced sample consisted of naive CD8+ T cells from blood, with Jurkat cell RNA spiked in. Subset here: FACS-sorted CD8+CD4-CCR7+CD45RA+ naive T cells. Receptors were obtained from a human donor in good health. Some libraries in this study had Jurkat cell RNA spiked in.

This clonotype was detected many times. The chain joins TRBV4-1 to TRBJ2-7; D not resolved. Germline-derived CDR1 and CDR2 are MGHRA and YSYEKL. V lost 1 base, J lost 6 bases, and 10 bases lay in between. The CDR3 loop spans 13 amino acids. The CDR3 region is CASSQAASIEQYF. The CDR3 nucleotides read TGCGCCAGCAGCCAAGCCGCTAGTATCGAGCAGTACTTC.

Ten or more counts support this clonotype. The CDR3 here is CASSLMSSYNEQFF. Here the CDR3 DNA reads TGTGCCAGCAGTTTAATGTCCTCCTACAATGAGCAGTTCTTC. V is TRBV12-3 or TRBV12-4 and J is TRBJ2-1, with D uncertain. V was shortened by 2 bases and J by 0 bases, with 5 bases between the two germline ends. The CDR3 has 14 amino acids.

The table lists this clonotype with a few counts. The V call is TRBV27, the J call TRBJ2-7; D unclear. Trimming took 3 bases from V and 6 from J, leaving 15 bases between them. CDR1 and CDR2 from the germline V gene are MNHEY and SMNVEV (reference sequence). CDR3 size: 14 residues. CDR3 nucleotide sequence: TGTGCCAGCAGTTTCCAAGGAGAGGTCGGCGAGCAGTACTTC. It translates to CASSFQGEVGEQYF.

This clonotype has at least ten counts. The chain recombines TRBV7-9 with TRBJ2-5; D unresolved. CDR3 length: 13 residues. Germline values: CDR1 SEHNR, CDR2 FQNEAQ (reference sequence). Trimming left V 5 bases short and J 2 bases short, with 9 bases between. The CDR3 is CASSPDRQETQYF. CDR3 DNA sequence: TGTGCCAGCAGCCCGGACCGGCAAGAGACCCAGTACTTC.

A note on this clonotype: With a much larger clone just one base away, this may be a read error. This sequence joins TRBV12-3 or TRBV12-4 and TRBJ1-2; D not resolved. The CDR3 totals 16 residues. The CDR3 is CANSLAPSGQSYGYTF. The CDR3 bases are TGTGCCAACAGTTTAGCCCCTAGTGGGCAGTCCTATGGCTACACCTTC.

This clonotype came up many times. CDR3 nucleotide sequence: TGTGCCAGCAGCATAACAGGGGGCGCTTCTGAAGCTTTCTTT. As protein: CASSITGGASEAFF. V gene TRBV7-9 combines with J gene TRBJ1-1; 9 bases align to TRBD1. CDR1 is SEHNR, CDR2 FQNEAQ, per germline (reference sequence). With V trimmed by 5 bases and J by 6 bases, 7 bases remained unmatched. The CDR3 sequence is 14 residues long.